These 5 T cell receptor beta chains came from one sample sequenced in a study of blood T cell repertoires in COVID-19. Some clones are missing from TCRdb's copy, which holds only in-frame ones; the method was immunoSEQ multiplex PCR. Among fewer than 300,000 clones listed, 80% to 90% were seen once. Sequencing was carried out using PBMCs or T cells enriched from blood (not recorded which). Receptor source: a man aged 40-49 years who had recovered from COVID-19.

This rearrangement joins TRBV6-5 to TRBJ2-2, with 12 bases fitting TRBD2. V lost 6 bases, J lost 7 bases, and 6 bases stayed unmatched. The germline V gene encodes CDR1 MNHEY and CDR2 SVGAGI. This CDR3 is 15 amino acids long. CDR3 sequence (DNA): TGTGCCAGCAGCCTACTAGCGGGAGGTCTCGGGGAGCTGTTTTTT. It encodes CASSLLAGGLGELFF.

V gene TRBV28 combines with J gene TRBJ2-2; TRBD1 might be the D (5 bases). The CDR3 is 16 amino acids. Germline V CDR1 and CDR2: MDHEN, SYDVKM. The V end lost 2 bases, the J end lost 0 bases, and 10 bases lay between the germline ends. The CDR3 sequence: CASSLIVTANTGELFF. CDR3 bases: TGTGCCAGCAGTTTAATTGTGACAGCGAACACCGGGGAGCTGTTTTTT. Complete variable domain (other parts from reference TRBV28 and TRBJ2-2): DVKVTQSSRYLVKRTGEKVFLECVQDMDHENMFWYRQDPGLGLRLIYFSYDVKMKEKGDIPEGYSVSREKKERFSLILESASTNQTSMYLCASSLIVTANTGELFFGEGSRLTVL.

J is TRBJ2-5 and V is TRBV5-1, with TRBD1 matching over 8 bases. The CDR3 contains 14 residues. CDR1 and CDR2 from the germline V gene are SGHRS and YFSETQ. V lost 4 bases to trimming and J lost 5 bases; unmatched junction nucleotides: 7. CDR3 sequence reads: CASSPTGGAETQYF. As DNA, the CDR3 is TGCGCCAGCAGCCCTACAGGGGGTGCCGAGACCCAGTACTTC.

This clone was seen a handful of times. The chain recombines TRBV6-6 with TRBJ1-1; 8 nucleotides agree with TRBD1. Looked up from germline, CDR1 is MNHNY and CDR2 is SVGAGI (reference sequence). The CDR3 contains 14 residues. Germline trimming cut 1 base from V and 4 bases from J; bases unmatched to any gene: 2. The CDR3 reads CASSYLQGATEAFF. CDR3 sequence (DNA): TGTGCCAGCAGTTACTTGCAGGGGGCCACTGAAGCTTTCTTT.

This clone was recorded once. V gene TRBV7-3 combines with J gene TRBJ2-7; D is unresolved. The CDR3 runs to 15 residues. The V and J ends lost 1 base and 2 bases respectively, with 12 bases between them. Germline loops: CDR1 SGHTA, CDR2 FQGTGA. The CDR3 spells CASSLMNSGPYEQYF. CDR3 in DNA: TGTGCCAGCAGCTTAATGAACTCTGGGCCCTACGAGCAGTACTTC.